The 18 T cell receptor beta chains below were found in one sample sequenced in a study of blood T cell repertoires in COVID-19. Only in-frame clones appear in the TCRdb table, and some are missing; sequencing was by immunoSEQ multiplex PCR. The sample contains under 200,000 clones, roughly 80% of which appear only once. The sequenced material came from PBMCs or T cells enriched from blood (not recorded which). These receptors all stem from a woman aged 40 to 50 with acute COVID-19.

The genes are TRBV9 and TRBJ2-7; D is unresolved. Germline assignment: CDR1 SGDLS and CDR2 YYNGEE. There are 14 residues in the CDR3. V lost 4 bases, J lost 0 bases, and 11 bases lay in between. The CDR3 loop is CASSPRLSSYEQYF. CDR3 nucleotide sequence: TGTGCCAGCAGCCCCAGACTCTCCTCCTACGAGCAGTACTTC.

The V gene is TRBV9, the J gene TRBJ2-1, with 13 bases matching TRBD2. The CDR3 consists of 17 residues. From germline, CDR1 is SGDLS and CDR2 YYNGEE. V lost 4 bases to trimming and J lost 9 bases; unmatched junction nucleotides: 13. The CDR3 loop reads CASSPGGGTSGTGEQFF. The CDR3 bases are TGTGCCAGCAGCCCCGGGGGTGGGACTAGCGGGACCGGTGAGCAGTTCTTC.

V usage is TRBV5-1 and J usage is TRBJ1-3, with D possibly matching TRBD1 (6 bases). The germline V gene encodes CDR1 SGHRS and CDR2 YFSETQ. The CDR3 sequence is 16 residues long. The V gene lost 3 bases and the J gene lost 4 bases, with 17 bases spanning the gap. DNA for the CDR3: TGCGCCAGCAGCTCGGGGGGCCAGTCGAGCGGAAACACCATATATTTT. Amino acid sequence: CASSSGGQSSGNTIYF.

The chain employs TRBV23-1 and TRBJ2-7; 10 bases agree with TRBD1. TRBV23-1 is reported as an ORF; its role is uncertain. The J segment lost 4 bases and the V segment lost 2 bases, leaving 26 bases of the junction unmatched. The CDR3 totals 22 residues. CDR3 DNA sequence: TGCGCCAGCAGTCAAAATAGGAAACCCCGGGACAGGGGTACTAGCGTCCATTACGAGCAGTACGTC. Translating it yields CASSQNRKPRDRGTSVHYEQYV.

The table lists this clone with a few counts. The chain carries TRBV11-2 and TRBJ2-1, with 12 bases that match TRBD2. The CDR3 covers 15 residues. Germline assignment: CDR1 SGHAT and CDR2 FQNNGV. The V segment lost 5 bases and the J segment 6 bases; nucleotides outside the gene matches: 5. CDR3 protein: CASSPRLAGANEQFF. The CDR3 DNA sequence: TGTGCCAGCAGCCCCCGACTAGCGGGAGCCAATGAGCAGTTCTTC.

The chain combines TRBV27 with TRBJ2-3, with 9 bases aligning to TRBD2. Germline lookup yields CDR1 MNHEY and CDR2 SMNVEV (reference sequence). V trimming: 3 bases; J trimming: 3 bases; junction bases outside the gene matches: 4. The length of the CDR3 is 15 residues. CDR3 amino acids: CASSFLAGVTDTQYF. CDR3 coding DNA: TGTGCCAGCAGTTTCTTAGCGGGAGTGACAGATACGCAGTATTTT.

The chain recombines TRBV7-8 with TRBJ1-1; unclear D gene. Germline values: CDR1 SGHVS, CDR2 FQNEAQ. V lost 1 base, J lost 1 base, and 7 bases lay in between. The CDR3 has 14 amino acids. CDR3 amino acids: CASSLVTENTEAFF. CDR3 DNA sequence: TGTGCCAGCAGCTTAGTAACTGAGAACACTGAAGCTTTCTTT.

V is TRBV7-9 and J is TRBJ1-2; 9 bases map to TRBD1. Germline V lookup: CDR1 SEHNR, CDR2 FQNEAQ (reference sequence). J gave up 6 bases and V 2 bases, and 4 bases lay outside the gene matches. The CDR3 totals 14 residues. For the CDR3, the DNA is TGTGCCAGCAGCTTAACCGGGACAGGGAATGGCTACACCTTC. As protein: CASSLTGTGNGYTF.

This chain's CDR3 is CASSLQGNQETQYF. The CDR3 DNA follows: TGCGCCAGCAGCTTACAGGGTAACCAAGAGACCCAGTACTTC. J is TRBJ2-5 and V is TRBV5-1; a possible D gene is TRBD1 (6 bases). CDR1 is SGHRS, CDR2 YFSETQ, per germline. Trimming removed 2 bases at V and 0 bases at J, with 8 bases between. There are 14 residues in the CDR3.

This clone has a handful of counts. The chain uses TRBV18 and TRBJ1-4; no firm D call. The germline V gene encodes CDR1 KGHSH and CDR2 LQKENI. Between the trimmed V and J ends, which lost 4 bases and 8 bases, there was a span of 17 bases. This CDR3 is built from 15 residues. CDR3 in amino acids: CASSRVRPGEEKLFF. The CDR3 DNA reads TGTGCCAGCTCACGTGTCCGTCCGGGAGAAGAAAAACTGTTTTTT.

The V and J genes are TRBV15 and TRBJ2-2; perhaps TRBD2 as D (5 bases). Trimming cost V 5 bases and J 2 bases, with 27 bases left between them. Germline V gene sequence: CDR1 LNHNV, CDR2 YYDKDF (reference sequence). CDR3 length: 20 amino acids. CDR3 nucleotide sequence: TGTGCCACCAGCTCGTCGAGAAAAGATTGGCGGAGGAAAAACACCGGGGAGCTGTTTTTT. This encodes CATSSSRKDWRRKNTGELFF.

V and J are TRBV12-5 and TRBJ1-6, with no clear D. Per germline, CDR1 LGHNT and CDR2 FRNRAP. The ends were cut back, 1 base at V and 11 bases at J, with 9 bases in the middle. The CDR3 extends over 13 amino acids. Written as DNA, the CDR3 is TGTGCTAGTGGTTTGGCCCACTCTACACCCCTCCACTTT. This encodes CASGLAHSTPLHF. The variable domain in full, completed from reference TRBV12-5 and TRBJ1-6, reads DARVTQTPRHKVTEMGQEVTMRCQPILGHNTVFWYRQTMMQGLELLAYFRNRAPLDDSGMPKDRFSAEMPDATLATLKIQPSEPRDSAVYFCASGLAHSTPLHFGNGTRLTVT.

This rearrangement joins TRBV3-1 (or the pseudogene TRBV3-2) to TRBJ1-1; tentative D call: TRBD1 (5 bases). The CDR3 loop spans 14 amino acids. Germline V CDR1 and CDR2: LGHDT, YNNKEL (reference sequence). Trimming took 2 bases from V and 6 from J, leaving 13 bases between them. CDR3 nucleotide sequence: TGTGCCAGCAGCCAACGTGCAGGGTCACCTGAAGCTTTCTTT. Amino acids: CASSQRAGSPEAFF.

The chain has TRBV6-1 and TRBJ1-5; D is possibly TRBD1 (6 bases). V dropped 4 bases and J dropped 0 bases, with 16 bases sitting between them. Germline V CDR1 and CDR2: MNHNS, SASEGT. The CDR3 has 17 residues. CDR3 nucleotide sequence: TGTGCCAGCAGTGCGACGGGGGGGCCCTTTAGCAATCAGCCCCAGCATTTT. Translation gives CASSATGGPFSNQPQHF.

The CDR3 here is CASSPEREGNNEQFF. The CDR3 nucleotides are TGTGCCAGCAGTCCGGAGCGGGAGGGCAACAATGAGCAGTTCTTC. The rearrangement joins TRBV2 to TRBJ2-1; 10 bases match TRBD2. CDR3 size: 15 residues. After removal of 5 bases from V and 5 bases from J, the junction contained 6 bases not matched to a gene. Per the germline V gene, CDR1 is SNHLY and CDR2 is FYNNEI.

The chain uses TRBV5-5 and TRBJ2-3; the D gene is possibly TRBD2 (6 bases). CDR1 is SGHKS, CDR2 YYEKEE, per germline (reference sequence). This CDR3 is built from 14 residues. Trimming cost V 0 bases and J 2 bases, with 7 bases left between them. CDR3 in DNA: TGTGCCAGCAGCTTGGGGGACTCCACAGATACGCAGTATTTT. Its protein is CASSLGDSTDTQYF.

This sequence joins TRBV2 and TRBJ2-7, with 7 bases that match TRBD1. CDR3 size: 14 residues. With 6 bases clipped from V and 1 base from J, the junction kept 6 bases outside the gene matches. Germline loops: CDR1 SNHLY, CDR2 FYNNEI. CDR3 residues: CASSSQGHSYEQYF. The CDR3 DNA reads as TGTGCCAGCAGCTCACAGGGGCATTCCTACGAGCAGTACTTC.

As DNA, the CDR3 is TGTGCCAGCAGTAGGCAGGGAGGAGAGACCCAGTACTTC. Translating it yields CASSRQGGETQYF. The V gene is TRBV6-5, the J gene TRBJ2-5; the D gene is possibly TRBD2 (6 bases). From germline, CDR1 is MNHEY and CDR2 SVGAGI. The V end was cut by 5 bases, the J end by 4 bases, with 11 bases between. The CDR3 length is 13 residues.